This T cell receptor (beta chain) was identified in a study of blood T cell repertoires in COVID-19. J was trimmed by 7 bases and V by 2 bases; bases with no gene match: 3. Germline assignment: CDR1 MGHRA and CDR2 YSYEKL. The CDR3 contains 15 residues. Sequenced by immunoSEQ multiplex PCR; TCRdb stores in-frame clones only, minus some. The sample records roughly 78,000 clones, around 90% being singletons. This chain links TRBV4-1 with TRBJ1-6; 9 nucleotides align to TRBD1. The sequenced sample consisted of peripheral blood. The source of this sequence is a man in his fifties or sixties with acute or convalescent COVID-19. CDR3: CASSQSGTGNSPLHF. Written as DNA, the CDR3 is TGCGCCAGCAGCCAATCCGGGACAGGGAATTCACCCCTCCACTTT.